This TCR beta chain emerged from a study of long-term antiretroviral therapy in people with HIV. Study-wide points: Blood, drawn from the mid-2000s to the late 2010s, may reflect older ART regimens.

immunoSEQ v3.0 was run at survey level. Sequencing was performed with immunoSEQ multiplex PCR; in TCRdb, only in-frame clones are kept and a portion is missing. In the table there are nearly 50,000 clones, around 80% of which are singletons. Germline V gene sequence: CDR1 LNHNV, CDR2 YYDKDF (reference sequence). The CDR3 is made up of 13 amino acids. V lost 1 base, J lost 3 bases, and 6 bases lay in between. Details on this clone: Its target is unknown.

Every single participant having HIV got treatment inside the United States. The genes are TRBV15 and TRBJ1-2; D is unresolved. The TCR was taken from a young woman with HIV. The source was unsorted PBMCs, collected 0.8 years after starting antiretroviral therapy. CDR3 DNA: TGTGCCACCAGCAGAGGCCAAGACTATGGCTACACCTTC. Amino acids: CATSRGQDYGYTF.